This TCR beta chain was captured by sequencing in a study of blood T cell repertoires in COVID-19. Germline assignment: CDR1 SEHNR and CDR2 FQNEAQ (reference sequence). The CDR3 extends over 15 amino acids. The ends were cut back, 4 bases at V and 4 bases at J, with 14 bases in the middle. Repertoires were generated with immunoSEQ multiplex PCR, while TCRdb's copy carries only in-frame clones and drops some. The table records 150,000 to 200,000 clones, less than 90% of them present only once. The specimen was PBMCs or T cells enriched from blood (not recorded which). V usage is TRBV7-9 and J usage is TRBJ1-3, with D possibly being TRBD1 (6 bases). This TCR came from a woman aged 45-65 years who had recovered from COVID-19. Here the CDR3 reads CASSYLTDSGNTIYF. The DNA for the CDR3 is TGTGCCAGCAGCTACCTAACGGACAGCGGAAACACCATATATTTT.